One and the same sample provided the 3 T cell receptor beta chains below, sequenced in a study of T cell changes during pregnancy in multiple sclerosis. Some clones are missing from TCRdb's copy, which holds only in-frame ones; the method was immunoSEQ multiplex PCR. Of 55,000 to 70,000 clones in the sample, 93% were seen once. The sequences come from peripheral blood, collected after pregnancy. Every receptor here comes from a female donor with multiple sclerosis, enrolled in a pregnancy study.

This clone was found once. The chain links TRBV19 to TRBJ2-2; maybe TRBD1 (6 bases). This CDR3 is 14 amino acids long. The germline gives CDR1 LNHDA, CDR2 SQIVND (reference sequence). Trimming took off 5 bases at V and 7 bases at J, with 14 bases between the two ends. The CDR3 sequence is CASSGNRVVGELFF. CDR3 in DNA: TGTGCCAGTAGTGGTAACAGGGTCGTCGGGGAGCTGTTTTTT.

This sequence joins TRBV5-1 and TRBJ2-7; 8 bases match TRBD2. In germline, CDR1 is SGHRS, CDR2 YFSETQ. This CDR3 has 15 amino acids. V gave up 0 bases and J gave up 2 bases; unmatched junction bases: 4. Here the CDR3 DNA reads TGCGCCAGCAGCTTGGCTGGGACTAGTACCTACGAGCAGTACTTC. It encodes CASSLAGTSTYEQYF.

The V gene is TRBV6-1, the J gene TRBJ2-5, with D maybe TRBD2 (6 bases). From germline, CDR1 is MNHNS and CDR2 SASEGT. The CDR3 runs 16 residues. Trimming cost V 0 bases and J 7 bases, with 18 bases left between them. This CDR3 reads CASSEALASVGGTQYF. CDR3 in DNA: TGTGCCAGCAGTGAAGCGTTAGCTAGCGTCGGGGGGACCCAGTACTTC.